These 20 T cell receptor beta chains were sequenced from one sample in a study of blood T cell repertoires in COVID-19. Measured with immunoSEQ multiplex PCR; TCRdb has only the in-frame clones, and not every one. This sample yields about 360,000 clones, of which approximately 88% are seen a single time; approximately 2% belongs to the top ten. The sample consisted of PBMCs or T cells enriched from blood (not recorded which). Receptors were obtained from a middle-aged woman with acute COVID-19.

About this clone: This same CDR3 is encoded by further DNA sequences in the sample. The genes are TRBV7-9 and TRBJ2-5, with D possibly TRBD2 on 6 matching bases. The germline V and J ends were trimmed by 4 bases and 1 base, with 7 bases remaining between them. The germline V gene has CDR1 SEHNR and CDR2 FQNEAQ (reference sequence). The CDR3 sequence is 13 residues long. The CDR3 coding sequence is TGTGCCAGCAGCTGGGGACTCCAAGAGACCCAGTACTTC. Its protein product is CASSWGLQETQYF.

This sequence joins TRBV5-6 and TRBJ1-5; 9 nucleotides line up with TRBD1. V was clipped by 2 bases and J by 6 bases; unmatched bases: 6. CDR3 length: 15 residues. Looked up from germline, CDR1 is SGHDT and CDR2 is YYEEEE. The CDR3 is CASSFGTGSGQPQHF. CDR3 coding DNA: TGTGCCAGCAGCTTTGGGACAGGGTCTGGTCAGCCCCAGCATTTT.

This rearrangement joins TRBV5-1 to TRBJ1-2, with 8 bases lining up with TRBD1. In germline, CDR1 is SGHRS, CDR2 YFSETQ. The CDR3 has 14 amino acids. V was pared by 4 bases and J by 8 bases, with 10 bases of the junction left unmatched. In DNA, the CDR3 is TGCGCCAGCAGCCCGGGAGGACAGGGTCACGGCTACACCTTC. As protein: CASSPGGQGHGYTF.

The chain links TRBV6-5 to TRBJ1-5; possible D gene TRBD1, 6 bases. Germline V CDR1 and CDR2: MNHEY, SVGAGI. This CDR3 has 15 residues. Trimming took 7 bases from V and 6 from J, leaving 19 bases between them. The CDR3 is CASNPRRGAGQPQHF. CDR3 nucleotides: TGTGCCAGCAACCCACGACGGGGGGCAGGTCAGCCCCAGCATTTT.

This rearrangement joins TRBV6-5 to TRBJ1-2, with TRBD1 identical over 7 bases. This CDR3 spans 14 amino acids. Germline CDR1 and CDR2: MNHEY and SVGAGI. V trimming: 4 bases; J trimming: 7 bases; junction bases outside the gene matches: 9. The CDR3 sequence is CASSSRQGSTGYTF. CDR3 DNA sequence: TGTGCCAGCAGTTCCCGACAGGGTTCGACTGGCTACACCTTC.

The chain links TRBV19 to TRBJ1-2; D ambiguous. CDR3 length: 11 amino acids. Germline lookup yields CDR1 LNHDA and CDR2 SQIVND (reference sequence). V was cut by 7 bases and J by 8 bases, with 11 bases left in between. The CDR3 nucleotides are TGTGCCAGTAATAATGAGAAAGGCTACACCTTC. Protein sequence: CASNNEKGYTF.

The chain combines TRBV6-7 with TRBJ1-2, with 8 positions matching TRBD1. TRBV6-7 is noted as an ORF with a role that remains uncertain. J lost 4 bases, V lost 7 bases, and 8 bases had no gene match. The CDR3 covers 14 residues. DNA for the CDR3: TGTGCCAGCACCCACCCAGGGGGCTCCTATGGCTACACCTTC. Encoded protein: CASTHPGGSYGYTF.

The rearrangement uses TRBV19 and TRBJ2-2; D might be TRBD1 (6 bases). The germline V and J ends were trimmed by 5 bases and 5 bases, with 12 bases remaining between them. This CDR3 has 14 residues. Germline-derived CDR1 and CDR2 are LNHDA and SQIVND (reference sequence). The CDR3 region has the DNA TGTGCCAGTAGTCCTTTTACAGGGACCGGGGAGCTGTTTTTT. Translation: CASSPFTGTGELFF. Full variable domain (remainder filled in from reference TRBV19 and TRBJ2-2): DGGITQSPKYLFRKEGQNVTLSCEQNLNHDAMYWYRQDPGQGLRLIYYSQIVNDFQKGDIAEGYSVSREKKESFPLTVTSAQKNPTAFYLCASSPFTGTGELFFGEGSRLTVL.

This chain links TRBV11-2 with TRBJ1-4, with 10 bases aligning to TRBD1. The junction had 9 bases not matched to a gene; V was cut back by 7 bases and J by 7 bases. The CDR3 contains 15 residues. Germline-derived CDR1 and CDR2 are SGHAT and FQNNGV. This chain's CDR3 is CASTFTRTGGEKLFF. The CDR3, as DNA: TGTGCCAGCACCTTTACCCGGACAGGGGGTGAAAAACTGTTTTTT.

J is TRBJ2-5 and V is TRBV19, with D possibly matching TRBD1 (7 bases). V lost 5 bases, J lost 3 bases, and 13 bases lay in between. This CDR3 spans 14 amino acids. In germline, CDR1 is LNHDA, CDR2 SQIVND (reference sequence). CDR3 sequence reads: CASSGGTVEETQYF. CDR3 DNA: TGTGCCAGTAGTGGGGGGACAGTTGAAGAGACCCAGTACTTC.

V and J are TRBV5-6 and TRBJ2-1; 13 bases are a match to TRBD2. The trim removed 4 bases at V and 5 bases at J, leaving 9 bases unmatched. The CDR3 consists of 17 residues. The germline gives CDR1 SGHDT, CDR2 YYEEEE. The CDR3 region has the DNA TGTGCCAGCAGCATCATAACCGGGACTAGCGGGGACAATGAGCAGTTCTTC. This gives the protein CASSIITGTSGDNEQFF.

DNA of the CDR3: TGTGCCAGCACCCGTTTTGGAAACACCATATATTTT. This translates into CASTRFGNTIYF. The rearrangement joins TRBV11-2 to TRBJ1-3, with no clear D. Germline V CDR1 and CDR2: SGHAT, FQNNGV. The CDR3 totals 12 residues. Trimming removed 7 bases from V and 3 bases from J, with 7 bases in between.

J is TRBJ1-4 and V is TRBV19; 7 bases align to TRBD1. Germline V gene sequence: CDR1 LNHDA, CDR2 SQIVND (reference sequence). The length of the CDR3 is 15 residues. The V segment lost 3 bases and the J segment 5 bases; nucleotides outside the gene matches: 6. The CDR3 DNA sequence: TGTGCCAGTAGTATTAACAGGGGTGACAATGAAAAACTGTTTTTT. This encodes CASSINRGDNEKLFF.

This clone was seen only once. This rearrangement joins TRBV4-1 to TRBJ2-5, with a possible D match to TRBD2 (7 bases). Deletions cut 0 bases from V and 4 bases from J, with 18 bases between. CDR1 is MGHRA and CDR2 is YSYEKL in the germline V gene. This CDR3 comprises 17 residues. The CDR3 is CASSQDLRGGAGETQYF. The CDR3 bases are TGCGCCAGCAGCCAAGATCTTCGTGGGGGGGCCGGAGAGACCCAGTACTTC.

This clone is deemed medium-sized (0.01 to 0.1%). V usage is TRBV5-8 and J usage is TRBJ2-7; D might be TRBD1 (5 bases). The V end was cut by 1 base, the J end by 2 bases, with 10 bases between. This CDR3 is built from 14 residues. Per germline, CDR1 SGHTS and CDR2 YDEGEE. CDR3 DNA: TGTGCCAGCAGCTTGTACGCAGGGACCTACGAGCAGTACTTC. It translates to CASSLYAGTYEQYF.

This rearrangement joins TRBV2 to TRBJ1-4, with 10 nucleotides matching TRBD1. The V and J ends lost 6 bases and 2 bases, in that order; junction bases with no gene match: 3. Germline-derived CDR1 and CDR2 are SNHLY and FYNNEI. The length of the CDR3 is 15 residues. The CDR3 protein is CASRGGQGTNEKLFF. The CDR3 DNA follows: TGTGCCAGCAGGGGGGGACAGGGGACTAATGAAAAACTGTTTTTT.

This clone was seen just once. The J gene is TRBJ2-1, the V gene TRBV9; 13 bases fit TRBD2. CDR1 is SGDLS, CDR2 YYNGEE, per germline. V was pared by 3 bases and J by 9 bases, with 6 bases of the junction left unmatched. The CDR3 spans 15 residues. CDR3 sequence: CASSGPGLAGIEQFF. CDR3 nucleotides: TGTGCCAGCAGCGGCCCGGGACTAGCGGGGATTGAGCAGTTCTTC.

J is TRBJ2-1 and V is TRBV30; 7 bases are shared with TRBD1. The length of the CDR3 is 14 residues. With V trimmed by 3 bases and J by 3 bases, 5 bases remained unmatched. Germline CDR1 GTSNPN, CDR2 SVGIG (reference sequence). CDR3 in amino acids: CAWRSGQLYNEQFF. The CDR3 DNA reads as TGTGCCTGGAGGTCGGGACAGCTCTACAATGAGCAGTTCTTC.

V is TRBV3-1 (or the pseudogene TRBV3-2) and J is TRBJ2-7; tentative D call: TRBD2 (6 bases). The CDR3 spans 15 residues. Looked up from germline, CDR1 is LGHDT and CDR2 is YNNKEL (reference sequence). V lost 1 base to trimming and J lost 3 bases, with 13 bases between them. CDR3 amino acids: CASSQAPGLYYEQYF. The CDR3 DNA sequence: TGTGCCAGCAGCCAAGCCCCGGGACTTTACTACGAGCAGTACTTC.

The CDR3 loop is CASSLEQSSYNSPLHF. The CDR3 DNA is TGTGCCAGCAGCTTGGAACAGAGCTCCTATAATTCACCCCTCCACTTT. V usage is TRBV5-8 and J usage is TRBJ1-6; no firm D call. The germline V and J ends were trimmed by 0 bases and 0 bases, with 7 bases remaining between them. In germline, CDR1 is SGHTS, CDR2 YDEGEE. This CDR3 is built from 16 residues. The full variable domain, with the rest looked up from reference TRBV5-8 and TRBJ1-6, is EAGVTQSPTHLIKTRGQQATLRCSPISGHTSVYWYQQALGLGLQFLLWYDEGEERNRGNFPPRFSGRQFPNYSSELNVNALELEDSALYLCASSLEQSSYNSPLHFGNGTRLTVT.